Below are 23 T cell receptor beta chains sequenced from a single sample in a study of blood T cells in healthy people across ages. It was with a sample-barcoded 5' primer and a J-beta primer mix that a second PCR of roughly 7 to 12 cycles was run. TCRdb re-analysed the 5' RACE reads in MiXCR, keeping a single row per CDR3 protein. Among 910,000 or so distinct CDR3 sequences, just over 50% were seen once, and the ten largest hold around a fifth. Sequenced: blood. These receptors all stem from a woman in her fifties or sixties in good health.

This chain connects TRBV24-1 to TRBJ2-2; TRBD2 might be the D (5 bases). Trimming pared 3 bases from V and 0 bases from J, leaving 10 bases between. The CDR3 runs to 16 residues. CDR1 is KGHDR, CDR2 SFDVKD, per germline. This CDR3 is CATSDPTSPNTGELFF. CDR3 sequence (DNA): TGTGCCACCAGTGATCCTACTAGTCCGAACACCGGGGAGCTGTTTTTT.

V gene TRBV27 combines with J gene TRBJ2-3; maybe TRBD2 (5 bases). CDR3 length equals 14 residues. CDR1 MNHEY and CDR2 SMNVEV come from the germline V gene (reference sequence). V lost 3 bases and J 6 bases, leaving 13 bases between the germline ends. The CDR3 sequence is CASSLEVARDTQYF. As DNA, the CDR3 is TGTGCCAGCAGTTTGGAGGTAGCCAGGGATACGCAGTATTTT.

V and J are TRBV18 and TRBJ2-3; D may be TRBD1 (6 bases). Germline CDR1 and CDR2: KGHSH and LQKENI. The CDR3 runs 11 residues. Trimming stripped 8 bases from V and 4 bases from J, with 7 bases between. The CDR3 protein is CASTGSDTQYF. The CDR3 DNA follows: TGTGCCAGCACAGGGTCAGATACGCAGTATTTT.

The chain combines TRBV20-1 with TRBJ2-7; TRBD2 matches at 8 bases. The V segment lost 2 bases and the J segment 4 bases; nucleotides outside the gene matches: 7. This CDR3 region has 14 residues. The germline CDR1 and CDR2 sequences are DFQATT and SNEGSKA (reference sequence). This CDR3 reads CSARIGASGYEQYF. CDR3 bases: TGCAGTGCTAGAATAGGGGCTAGCGGGTACGAGCAGTACTTC.

The rearrangement joins TRBV3-1 to TRBJ2-1; D is uncertain. V was shortened by 4 bases and J by 6 bases, with 16 bases between the two germline ends. The CDR3 spans 15 residues. Germline lookup yields CDR1 LGHDT and CDR2 YNNKEL (reference sequence). CDR3 region: CASSRLLAPVNEQFF. CDR3 bases: TGTGCCAGCAGCCGCCTACTGGCGCCGGTCAATGAGCAGTTCTTC.

The rearrangement links TRBV29-1 to TRBJ2-1; D gene ambiguous. Germline V gene lookup returns CDR1 SQVTM and CDR2 ANQGSEA. V gave up 0 bases and J gave up 11 bases, with 8 bases separating them. CDR3 length equals 11 residues. CDR3 DNA: TGCAGCGTTGAAGATCTCGGTCAGCAGTTCTTC. Amino acid sequence: CSVEDLGQQFF.

This clonotype was recorded once. The chain has TRBV28 and TRBJ2-7; 14 nucleotides line up with TRBD2. The closer fit of TRBJ2-5 to the DNA end suggests the J call may be wrong. There are 15 residues in the CDR3. The germline V gene encodes CDR1 MDHEN and CDR2 SYDVKM. The CDR3 region has the DNA TGTGCCAGCAGTTTGACTAGCGGGAGGGAAGAGACCCAGTACTTC. Its translation: CASSLTSGREETQYF.

This clonotype was recorded a few times. This sequence joins TRBV7-9 and TRBJ2-5; TRBD1 agrees at 9 bases. V trimming: 11 bases; J trimming: 11 bases; junction bases outside the gene matches: 15. The CDR3 is 13 amino acids. CDR1 is SEHNR and CDR2 is FQNEAQ in the germline V gene (reference sequence). The CDR3 loop reads CASTGTGTGEQYF. DNA of the CDR3: TGTGCCTCGACGGGGACAGGGACGGGGGAGCAGTACTTC.

The genes are TRBV5-5 and TRBJ2-1; D is perhaps TRBD2 (5 bases). Germline CDR1 SGHKS, CDR2 YYEKEE (reference sequence). The V gene lost 6 bases and the J gene lost 9 bases, with 22 bases spanning the gap. The CDR3 spans 15 residues. CDR3 amino acids: CASIPRANLGSEQFF. In DNA form, the CDR3 reads TGTGCCAGCATCCCAAGGGCTAACCTGGGGAGTGAGCAGTTCTTC.

The rearrangement uses TRBV2 and TRBJ2-4; D is ambiguous. TRBJ2-7 explains the end of the DNA better; the J call may be wrong. The germline V gene encodes CDR1 SNHLY and CDR2 FYNNEI. The CDR3 has 15 residues. CDR3 nucleotides: TGTGCCAGCAGTGAAGATTGGGCGTTGCGGCGCGAGCAGTACTTC. Translated: CASSEDWALRREQYF.

V gene TRBV27 combines with J gene TRBJ2-1, with TRBD2 identical over 9 bases. The ends lost 2 bases at V and 6 bases at J; junction bases unmatched: 5. The germline gives CDR1 MNHEY, CDR2 SMNVEV (reference sequence). This CDR3 region has 15 residues. In nucleotides, the CDR3 is TGTGCCAGCAGTTTAGCGGGAGGGCGGCCCAATGAGCAGTTCTTC. It translates to CASSLAGGRPNEQFF.

In the case of this clonotype: Its ends do not fully match the called genes, so a read error is possible. V usage is TRBV27 and J usage is TRBJ2-6; D ambiguous. The length of the CDR3 is 15 residues. Germline V gives CDR1 MNHEY, CDR2 SMNVEV (reference sequence). CDR3 sequence reads: CASSFVSSGANVLTF. The CDR3 nucleotides read TGTGCTAGCAGTTTCGTCAGCTCTGGGGCCAACGTCCTGACTTTC.

This clonotype was picked up many times. The chain employs TRBV5-6 and TRBJ2-5, with a weak D call TRBD1 (6 bases). The V and J ends lost 3 bases and 3 bases respectively, with 6 bases between them. Germline values: CDR1 SGHDT, CDR2 YYEEEE. The CDR3 extends over 12 amino acids. Written as DNA, the CDR3 is TGTGCCAGCAGCTACAGGGAAGAGACCCAGTACTTC. Amino acids: CASSYREETQYF.

The V call is TRBV7-9, the J call TRBJ1-1, with 8 bases aligning to TRBD1. The junction had 3 bases not matched to a gene; V was cut back by 5 bases and J by 10 bases. CDR3 size: 11 residues. Germline lookup yields CDR1 SEHNR and CDR2 FQNEAQ (reference sequence). The CDR3 DNA reads TGTGCCAGCAGCGGAGGACAGGGAGCTTTCTTT. Its translation: CASSGGQGAFF.

The chain employs TRBV20-1 and TRBJ2-7; no clear D gene. The germline V and J ends were trimmed by 5 bases and 0 bases, with 8 bases remaining between them. Per the germline V gene, CDR1 is DFQATT and CDR2 is SNEGSKA (reference sequence). The CDR3 consists of 12 residues. CDR3 protein: CSAAPDSYEQYF. The CDR3 DNA reads as TGCAGTGCTGCCCCCGACTCCTACGAGCAGTACTTC.

With respect to this clonotype: A read error may account for a junction end that differs from germline. This sequence joins TRBV5-1 and TRBJ2-5; possible D gene TRBD2, 6 bases. The DNA end is more similar to TRBJ2-7, so the J call may be wrong. This CDR3 contains 16 residues. From germline, CDR1 is SGHRS and CDR2 YFSETQ. The DNA for the CDR3 is TGCGCCAACAGCTTGCAAGGGAGGCAGGGTTTCGACGAGCAGTACTTC. Its protein is CANSLQGRQGFDEQYF.

The J gene is TRBJ2-4, the V gene TRBV7-9; D ambiguous. Germline V lookup: CDR1 SEHNR, CDR2 FQNEAQ (reference sequence). V shed 2 bases and J shed 13 bases, with 9 bases lying between them. The CDR3 loop spans 11 amino acids. CDR3: CASSLSVGQYF. The DNA of the CDR3 is TGTGCCAGCAGCTTAAGTGTGGGGCAGTACTTC.

V is TRBV6-5 and J is TRBJ1-2; maybe TRBD1 (5 bases). This CDR3 comprises 16 residues. V gave up 2 bases and J gave up 1 base, with 14 bases separating them. Germline V gene data show CDR1 as MNHEY and CDR2 as SVGAGI. The CDR3 protein is CASSYVGAGLNYGYTF. DNA of the CDR3: TGTGCCAGCAGTTACGTTGGGGCAGGCCTTAACTATGGCTACACCTTC.

This chain joins TRBV6-4 and TRBJ2-3; the D gene is possibly TRBD2 (5 bases). CDR1 and CDR2 (germline): MRHNA, SNTAGT. V lost 0 bases, J lost 4 bases, and 8 bases lay in between. This CDR3 spans 14 amino acids. The CDR3 sequence: CASSDSRRSDTQYF. The CDR3 coding sequence is TGTGCCAGCAGTGACTCGAGGAGGTCAGATACGCAGTATTTT.

The chain joins TRBV11-2 to TRBJ2-3; 10 bases match TRBD2. The CDR3 has 15 residues. Germline V gene data show CDR1 as SGHAT and CDR2 as FQNNGV. Losses at the gene ends were 5 bases for V and 4 bases for J; bases not matched to a gene: 6. This CDR3 reads CASSRAGGPADTQYF. The CDR3 DNA follows: TGTGCCAGCAGCCGAGCGGGAGGGCCGGCAGATACGCAGTATTTT. Looking up the rest from reference TRBV11-2 and TRBJ2-3 gives the full variable domain: EAGVAQSPRYKIIEKRQSVAFWCNPISGHATLYWYQQILGQGPKLLIQFQNNGVVDDSQLPKDRFSAERLKGVDSTLKIQPAKLEDSAVYLCASSRAGGPADTQYFGPGTRLTVL.

V usage is TRBV5-1 and J usage is TRBJ1-6; D gene unclear. V gave up 0 bases and J gave up 6 bases, with 10 bases separating them. This CDR3 is 15 amino acids long. CDR1 and CDR2 from the germline V gene are SGHRS and YFSETQ. The CDR3 sequence is CASSLVGIPNSPLHF. CDR3 coding DNA: TGCGCCAGCAGCTTGGTGGGGATTCCTAATTCACCCCTCCACTTT.

This clonotype appeared a few times. The rearrangement links TRBV4-1 to TRBJ2-7; D gene uncertain. CDR1 and CDR2 (germline): MGHRA, YSYEKL. This CDR3 has 16 amino acids. The V and J ends lost 2 bases and 2 bases respectively, with 16 bases between them. The CDR3 loop is CASSQSPARNTYEQYF. The CDR3 DNA reads TGCGCCAGCAGCCAATCCCCTGCGCGTAACACCTACGAGCAGTACTTC.

The rearrangement joins TRBV10-2 to TRBJ2-7; 10 bases agree with TRBD1. Germline-derived CDR1 and CDR2 are WSHSY and SAAADI. This CDR3 region has 14 residues. J was trimmed by 1 base and V by 6 bases; bases with no gene match: 3. In DNA form, the CDR3 reads TGCGCCAGCAGGGGGACAGGGGTATCCTACGAGCAGTACTTC. This encodes CASRGTGVSYEQYF.